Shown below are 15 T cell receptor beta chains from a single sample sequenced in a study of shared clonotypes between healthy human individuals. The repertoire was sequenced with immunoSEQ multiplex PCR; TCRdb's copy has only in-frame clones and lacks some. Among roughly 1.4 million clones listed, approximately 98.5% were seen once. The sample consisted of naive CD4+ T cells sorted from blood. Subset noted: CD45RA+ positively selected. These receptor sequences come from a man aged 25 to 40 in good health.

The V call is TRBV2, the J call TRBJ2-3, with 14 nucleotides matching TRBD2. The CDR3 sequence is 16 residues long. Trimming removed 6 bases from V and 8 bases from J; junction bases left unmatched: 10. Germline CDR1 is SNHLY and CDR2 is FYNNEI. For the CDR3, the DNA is TGTGCCAGCAGGGCCGGGACTAGCGGGAGTATCGGTACGCAGTATTTT. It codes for CASRAGTSGSIGTQYF.

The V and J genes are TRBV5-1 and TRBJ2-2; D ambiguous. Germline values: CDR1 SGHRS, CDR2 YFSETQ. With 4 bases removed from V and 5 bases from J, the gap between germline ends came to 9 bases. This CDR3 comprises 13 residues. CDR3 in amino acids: CASSPPETGELFF. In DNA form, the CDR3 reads TGCGCCAGCAGCCCCCCCGAGACCGGGGAGCTGTTTTTT.

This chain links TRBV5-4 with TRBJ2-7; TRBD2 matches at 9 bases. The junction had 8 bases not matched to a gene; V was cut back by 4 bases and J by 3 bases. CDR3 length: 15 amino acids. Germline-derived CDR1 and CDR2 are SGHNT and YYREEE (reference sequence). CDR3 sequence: CASSREREADYEQYF. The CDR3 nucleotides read TGTGCCAGCAGCAGGGAGCGGGAGGCGGACTACGAGCAGTACTTC.

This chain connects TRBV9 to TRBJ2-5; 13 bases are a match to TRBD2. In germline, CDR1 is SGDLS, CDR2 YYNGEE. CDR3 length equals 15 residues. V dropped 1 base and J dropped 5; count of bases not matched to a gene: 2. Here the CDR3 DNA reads TGTGCCAGCAGCGTAACTAGCGGGAGGGCGGAGACCCAGTACTTC. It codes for CASSVTSGRAETQYF. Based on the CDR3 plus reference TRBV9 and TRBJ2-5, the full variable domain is DSGVTQTPKHLITATGQRVTLRCSPRSGDLSVYWYQQSLDQGLQFLIQYYNGEERAKGNILERFSAQQFPDLHSELNLSSLELGDSALYFCASSVTSGRAETQYFGPGTRLLVL.

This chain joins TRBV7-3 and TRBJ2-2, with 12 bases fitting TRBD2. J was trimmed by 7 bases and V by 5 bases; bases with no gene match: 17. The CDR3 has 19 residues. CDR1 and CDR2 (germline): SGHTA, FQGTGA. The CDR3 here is CASSRGQGRLAGDLGELFF. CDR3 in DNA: TGTGCCAGCAGCAGGGGACAGGGAAGACTAGCGGGAGATCTCGGGGAGCTGTTTTTT.

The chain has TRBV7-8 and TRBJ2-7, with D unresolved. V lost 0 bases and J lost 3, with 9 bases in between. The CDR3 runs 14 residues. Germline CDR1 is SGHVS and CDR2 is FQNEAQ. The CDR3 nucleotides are TGTGCCAGCAGCTTAGCCGCAGGCGACTACGAGCAGTACTTC. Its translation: CASSLAAGDYEQYF.

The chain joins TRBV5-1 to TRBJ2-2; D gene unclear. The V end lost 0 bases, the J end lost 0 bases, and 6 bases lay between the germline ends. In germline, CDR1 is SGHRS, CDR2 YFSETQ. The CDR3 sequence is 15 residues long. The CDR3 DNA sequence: TGCGCCAGCAGCTTGGGACTGACGAACACCGGGGAGCTGTTTTTT. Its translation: CASSLGLTNTGELFF. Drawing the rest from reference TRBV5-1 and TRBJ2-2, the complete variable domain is KAGVTQTPRYLIKTRGQQVTLSCSPISGHRSVSWYQQTPGQGLQFLFEYFSETQRNKGNFPGRFSGRQFSNSRSEMNVSTLELGDSALYLCASSLGLTNTGELFFGEGSRLTVL.

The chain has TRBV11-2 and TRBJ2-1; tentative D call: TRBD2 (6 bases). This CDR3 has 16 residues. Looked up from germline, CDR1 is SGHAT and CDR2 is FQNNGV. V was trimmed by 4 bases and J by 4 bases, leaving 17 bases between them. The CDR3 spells CASSSSFPEGYNEQFF. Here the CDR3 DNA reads TGTGCCAGCAGCTCCTCCTTTCCGGAGGGGTACAATGAGCAGTTCTTC.

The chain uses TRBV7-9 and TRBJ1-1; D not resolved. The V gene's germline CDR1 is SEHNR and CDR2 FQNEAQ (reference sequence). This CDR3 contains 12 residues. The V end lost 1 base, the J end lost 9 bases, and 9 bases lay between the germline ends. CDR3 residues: CASSLGLLKAFF. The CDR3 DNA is TGTGCCAGCAGCTTAGGACTGCTGAAAGCTTTCTTT.

The CDR3 DNA reads TGTGCCAGCAGCTCTAGATCAACGAACACCGGGGAGCTGTTTTTT. Translated: CASSSRSTNTGELFF. The gene calls are TRBV5-4 and TRBJ2-2; no firm D call. V lost 3 bases to trimming and J lost 0 bases, with 9 bases between them. Germline CDR1 and CDR2: SGHNT and YYREEE (reference sequence). The CDR3 is 15 residues long.

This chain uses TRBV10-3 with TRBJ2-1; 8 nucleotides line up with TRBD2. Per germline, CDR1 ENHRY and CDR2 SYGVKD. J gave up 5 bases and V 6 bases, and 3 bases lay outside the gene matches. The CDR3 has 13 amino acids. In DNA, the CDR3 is TGTGCCATCAGAGCGGGAGACAACAATGAGCAGTTCTTC. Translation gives CAIRAGDNNEQFF.

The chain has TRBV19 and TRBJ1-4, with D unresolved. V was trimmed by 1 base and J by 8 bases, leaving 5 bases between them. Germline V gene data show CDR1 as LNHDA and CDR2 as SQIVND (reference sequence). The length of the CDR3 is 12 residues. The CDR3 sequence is CASSIVGEKLFF. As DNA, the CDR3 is TGTGCCAGTAGTATAGTGGGAGAAAAACTGTTTTTT.

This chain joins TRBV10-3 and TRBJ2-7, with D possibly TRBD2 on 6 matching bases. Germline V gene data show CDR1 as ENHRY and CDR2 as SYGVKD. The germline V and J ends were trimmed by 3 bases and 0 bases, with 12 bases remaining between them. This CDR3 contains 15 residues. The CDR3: CAISEPWRASYEQYF. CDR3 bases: TGTGCCATCAGTGAACCCTGGAGGGCCTCCTACGAGCAGTACTTC.

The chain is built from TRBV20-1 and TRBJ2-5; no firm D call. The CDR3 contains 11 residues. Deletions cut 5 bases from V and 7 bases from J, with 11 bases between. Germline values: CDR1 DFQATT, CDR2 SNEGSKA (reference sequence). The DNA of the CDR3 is TGCAGTGCTCCGAAGGAAGGGACCCAGTACTTC. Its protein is CSAPKEGTQYF.

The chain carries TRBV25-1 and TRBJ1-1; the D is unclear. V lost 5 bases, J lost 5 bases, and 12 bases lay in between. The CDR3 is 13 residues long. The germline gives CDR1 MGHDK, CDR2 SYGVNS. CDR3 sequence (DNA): TGTGCCAGCAGTATCTTAGGGTGGACTGAAGCTTTCTTT. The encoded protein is CASSILGWTEAFF.